This T cell receptor (beta chain) derives from a study of T cell responses to AZD1222 COVID-19 vaccine. In the study overall: Second-dose groups at about 4 or about 12 weeks were pooled. Whole-study results and caveats: With two AZD1222 doses given, Spike-specific TCR breadth and depth both rose. Reports say nearly half of spike-specific TCRs go after unmutated variant regions. Donor demographics were predominantly white British with a female majority; clonal diversity may be underestimated.

V gave up 6 bases and J gave up 1 base, with 6 bases separating them. Germline V gene sequence: CDR1 MNHEY, CDR2 SVGEGT. The CDR3 is 12 residues long. As to this clone: Its antigen is undetermined.

The repertoire was sequenced with immunoSEQ multiplex PCR; TCRdb's copy has only in-frame clones and lacks some. Among 100,000 or so clones, approximately 87% were seen once, and the ten largest hold approximately 15%. The sequence was collected from an adult in good health. The chain joins TRBV6-2 or TRBV6-3 to TRBJ1-1; D call uncertain. Sequenced here: peripheral blood, sampled on day 0 of AZD1222 vaccination. CDR3 in DNA: TGTGCCAGCAGCTGGCGGAACACTGAAGCTTTCTTT. It yields the protein CASSWRNTEAFF.